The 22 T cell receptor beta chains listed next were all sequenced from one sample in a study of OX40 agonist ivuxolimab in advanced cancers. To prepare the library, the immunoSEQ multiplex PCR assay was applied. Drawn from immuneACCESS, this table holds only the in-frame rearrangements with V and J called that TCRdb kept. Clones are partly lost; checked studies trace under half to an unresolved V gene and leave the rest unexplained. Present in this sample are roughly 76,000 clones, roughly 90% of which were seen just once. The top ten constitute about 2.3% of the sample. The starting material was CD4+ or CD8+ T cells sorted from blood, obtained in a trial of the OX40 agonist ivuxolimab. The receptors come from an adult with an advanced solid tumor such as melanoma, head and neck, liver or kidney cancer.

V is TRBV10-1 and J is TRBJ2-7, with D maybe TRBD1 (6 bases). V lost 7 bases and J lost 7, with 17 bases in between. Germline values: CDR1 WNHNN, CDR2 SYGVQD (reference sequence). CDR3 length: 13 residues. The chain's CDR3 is CASNDRISGEQYF. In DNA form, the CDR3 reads TGCGCCAGCAATGACAGGATCTCTGGGGAGCAGTACTTC.

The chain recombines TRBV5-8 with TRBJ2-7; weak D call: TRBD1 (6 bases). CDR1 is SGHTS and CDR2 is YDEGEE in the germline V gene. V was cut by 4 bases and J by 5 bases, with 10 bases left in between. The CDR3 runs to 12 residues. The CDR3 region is CASSRDTHEQYF. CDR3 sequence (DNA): TGTGCCAGCAGCCGGGACACCCACGAGCAGTACTTC.

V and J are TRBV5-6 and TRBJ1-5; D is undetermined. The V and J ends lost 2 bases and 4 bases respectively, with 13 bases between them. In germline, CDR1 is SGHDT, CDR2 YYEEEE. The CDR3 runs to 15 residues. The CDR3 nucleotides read TGTGCCAGCAGCTTAAGACGGCTCCTGAATCAGCCCCAGCATTTT. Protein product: CASSLRRLLNQPQHF.

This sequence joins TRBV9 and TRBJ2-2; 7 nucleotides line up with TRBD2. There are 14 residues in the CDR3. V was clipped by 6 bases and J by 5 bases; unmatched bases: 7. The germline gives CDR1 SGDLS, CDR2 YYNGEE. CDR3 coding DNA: TGTGCCAGCACCCCGACTAGCAGTACCGGGGAGCTGTTTTTT. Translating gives CASTPTSSTGELFF.

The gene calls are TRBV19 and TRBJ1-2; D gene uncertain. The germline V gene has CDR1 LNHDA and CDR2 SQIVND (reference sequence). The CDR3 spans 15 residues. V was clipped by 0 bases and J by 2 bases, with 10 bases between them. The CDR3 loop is CASSIDRQSNYGYTF. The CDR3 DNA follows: TGTGCCAGTAGTATAGACAGGCAGAGCAACTATGGCTACACCTTC.

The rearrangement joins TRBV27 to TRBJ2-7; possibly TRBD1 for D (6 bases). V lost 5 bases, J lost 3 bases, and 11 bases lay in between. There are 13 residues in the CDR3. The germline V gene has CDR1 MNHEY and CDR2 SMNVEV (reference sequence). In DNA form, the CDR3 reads TGTGCCAGCAGTCACAGGGTAAACTACGAGCAGTACTTC. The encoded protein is CASSHRVNYEQYF.

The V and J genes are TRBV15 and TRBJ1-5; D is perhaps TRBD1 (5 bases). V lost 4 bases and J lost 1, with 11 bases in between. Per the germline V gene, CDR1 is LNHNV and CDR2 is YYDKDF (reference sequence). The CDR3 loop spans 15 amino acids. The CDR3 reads CATSTYGGSNQPQHF. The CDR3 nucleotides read TGTGCCACCAGCACCTACGGGGGGAGCAATCAGCCCCAGCATTTT. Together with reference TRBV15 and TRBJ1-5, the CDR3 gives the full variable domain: DAMVIQNPRYQVTQFGKPVTLSCSQTLNHNVMYWYQQKSSQAPKLLFHYYDKDFNNEADTPDNFQSRRPNTSFCFLDIRSPGLGDTAMYLCATSTYGGSNQPQHFGDGTRLSIL.

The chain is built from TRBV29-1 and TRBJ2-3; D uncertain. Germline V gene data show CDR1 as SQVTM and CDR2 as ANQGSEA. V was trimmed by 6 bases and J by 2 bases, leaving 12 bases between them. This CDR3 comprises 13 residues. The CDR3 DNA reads TGCAGCGTGCGGACCAAATACACAGATACGCAGTATTTT. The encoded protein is CSVRTKYTDTQYF.

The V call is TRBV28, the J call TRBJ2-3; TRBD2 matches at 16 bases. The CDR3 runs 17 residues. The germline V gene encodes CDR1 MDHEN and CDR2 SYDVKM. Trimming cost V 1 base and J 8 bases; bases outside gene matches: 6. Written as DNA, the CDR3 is TGTGCCAGCAGTTTATTGGGGACTAGCGGGGGGGCGGCTACGCAGTATTTT. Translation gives CASSLLGTSGGAATQYF.

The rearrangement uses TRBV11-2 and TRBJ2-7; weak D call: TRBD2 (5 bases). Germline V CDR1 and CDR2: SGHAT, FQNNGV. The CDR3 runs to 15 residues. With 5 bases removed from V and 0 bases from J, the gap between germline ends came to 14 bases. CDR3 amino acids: CASSPRGLSSYEQYF. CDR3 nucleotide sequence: TGTGCCAGCAGCCCGCGCGGACTTAGCTCCTACGAGCAGTACTTC.

The CDR3 DNA follows: TGTGCCAGTAGCCGGGGACAGGGAAGTCGCCGACTAGCGCCTTACAATGAGCAGTTCTTC. The encoded protein is CASSRGQGSRRLAPYNEQFF. This chain uses TRBV19 with TRBJ2-1; perhaps TRBD1 as D (9 bases). V was shortened by 6 bases and J by 4 bases, with 31 bases between the two germline ends. CDR3 length: 20 amino acids. Germline loops: CDR1 LNHDA, CDR2 SQIVND (reference sequence).

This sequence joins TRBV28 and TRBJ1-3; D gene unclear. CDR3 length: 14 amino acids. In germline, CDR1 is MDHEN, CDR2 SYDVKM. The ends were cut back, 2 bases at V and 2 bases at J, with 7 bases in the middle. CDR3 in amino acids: CASSLLFTGNTIYF. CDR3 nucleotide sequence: TGTGCCAGCAGTTTACTTTTTACTGGAAACACCATATATTTT.

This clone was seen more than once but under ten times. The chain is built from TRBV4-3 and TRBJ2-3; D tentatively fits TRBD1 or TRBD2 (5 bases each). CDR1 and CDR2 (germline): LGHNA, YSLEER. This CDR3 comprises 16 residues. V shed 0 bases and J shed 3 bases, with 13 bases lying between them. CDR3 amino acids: CASSQDLGRETDTQYF. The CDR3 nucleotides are TGCGCCAGCAGCCAAGACCTGGGACGTGAGACAGATACGCAGTATTTT.

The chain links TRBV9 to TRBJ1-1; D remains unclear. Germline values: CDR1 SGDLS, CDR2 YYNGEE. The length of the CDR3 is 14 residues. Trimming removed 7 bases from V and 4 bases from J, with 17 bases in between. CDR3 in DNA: TGTGCCAGCCCACGAGGTAGGCGGGCCACTGAAGCTTTCTTT. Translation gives CASPRGRRATEAFF.

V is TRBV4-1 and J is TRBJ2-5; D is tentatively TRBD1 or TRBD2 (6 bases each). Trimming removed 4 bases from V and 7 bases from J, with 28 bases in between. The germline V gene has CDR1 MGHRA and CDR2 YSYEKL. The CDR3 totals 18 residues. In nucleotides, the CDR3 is TGCGCCAGCAGCCTGGGGGGCAGGGGTGGGCCCGAGAGCGGGACCCAGTACTTC. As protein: CASSLGGRGGPESGTQYF.

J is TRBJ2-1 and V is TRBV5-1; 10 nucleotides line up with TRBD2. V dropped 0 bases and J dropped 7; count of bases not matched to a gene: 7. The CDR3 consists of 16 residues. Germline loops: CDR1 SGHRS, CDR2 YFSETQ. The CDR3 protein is CASSLGASGRTNEQFF. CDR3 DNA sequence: TGCGCCAGCAGCTTGGGGGCTAGCGGGAGAACAAATGAGCAGTTCTTC.

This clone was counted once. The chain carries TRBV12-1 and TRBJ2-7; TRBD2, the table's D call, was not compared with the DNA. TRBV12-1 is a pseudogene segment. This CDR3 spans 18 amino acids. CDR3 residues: CASSFARTSGREWNEQYF. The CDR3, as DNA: TGTGCCAGCAGCTTTGCCCGGACTAGCGGGAGGGAGTGGAACGAGCAGTACTTC.

The chain's CDR3 is CATSRDWTEQFF. CDR3 in DNA: TGTGCCACCAGCAGAGATTGGACGGAGCAGTTCTTC. The rearrangement joins TRBV15 to TRBJ2-1; D call uncertain. Between the trimmed V and J ends, which lost 0 bases and 10 bases, there was a span of 7 bases. The germline CDR1 and CDR2 sequences are LNHNV and YYDKDF (reference sequence). The CDR3 contains 12 residues.

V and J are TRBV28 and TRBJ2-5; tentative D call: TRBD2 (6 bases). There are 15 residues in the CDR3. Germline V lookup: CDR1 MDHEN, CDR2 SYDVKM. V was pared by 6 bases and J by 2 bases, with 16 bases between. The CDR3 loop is CASSLPEAGQETQYF. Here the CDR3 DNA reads TGTGCCAGCAGCCTCCCCGAGGCGGGGCAAGAGACCCAGTACTTC.

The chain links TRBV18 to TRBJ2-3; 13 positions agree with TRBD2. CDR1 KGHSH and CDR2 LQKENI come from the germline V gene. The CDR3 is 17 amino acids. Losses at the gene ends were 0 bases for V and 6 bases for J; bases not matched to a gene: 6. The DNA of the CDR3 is TGTGCCAGCTCACCACCGCGGACTAGCGGGAGAGGCGATACGCAGTATTTT. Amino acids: CASSPPRTSGRGDTQYF.

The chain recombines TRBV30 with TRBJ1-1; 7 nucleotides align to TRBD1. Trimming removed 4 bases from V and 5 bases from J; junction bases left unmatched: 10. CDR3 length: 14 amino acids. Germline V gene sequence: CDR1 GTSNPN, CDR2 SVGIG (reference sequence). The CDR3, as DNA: TGTGCCTGGAAGTTCGGCAGGGGGAATACTGAAGCTTTCTTT. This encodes CAWKFGRGNTEAFF.

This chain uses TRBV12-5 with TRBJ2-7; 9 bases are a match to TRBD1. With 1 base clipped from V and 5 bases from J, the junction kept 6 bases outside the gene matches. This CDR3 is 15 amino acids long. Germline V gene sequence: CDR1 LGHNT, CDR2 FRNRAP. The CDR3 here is CASGLGGTGSHEQYF. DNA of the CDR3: TGTGCTAGTGGTTTGGGGGGGACAGGGTCCCACGAGCAGTACTTC.